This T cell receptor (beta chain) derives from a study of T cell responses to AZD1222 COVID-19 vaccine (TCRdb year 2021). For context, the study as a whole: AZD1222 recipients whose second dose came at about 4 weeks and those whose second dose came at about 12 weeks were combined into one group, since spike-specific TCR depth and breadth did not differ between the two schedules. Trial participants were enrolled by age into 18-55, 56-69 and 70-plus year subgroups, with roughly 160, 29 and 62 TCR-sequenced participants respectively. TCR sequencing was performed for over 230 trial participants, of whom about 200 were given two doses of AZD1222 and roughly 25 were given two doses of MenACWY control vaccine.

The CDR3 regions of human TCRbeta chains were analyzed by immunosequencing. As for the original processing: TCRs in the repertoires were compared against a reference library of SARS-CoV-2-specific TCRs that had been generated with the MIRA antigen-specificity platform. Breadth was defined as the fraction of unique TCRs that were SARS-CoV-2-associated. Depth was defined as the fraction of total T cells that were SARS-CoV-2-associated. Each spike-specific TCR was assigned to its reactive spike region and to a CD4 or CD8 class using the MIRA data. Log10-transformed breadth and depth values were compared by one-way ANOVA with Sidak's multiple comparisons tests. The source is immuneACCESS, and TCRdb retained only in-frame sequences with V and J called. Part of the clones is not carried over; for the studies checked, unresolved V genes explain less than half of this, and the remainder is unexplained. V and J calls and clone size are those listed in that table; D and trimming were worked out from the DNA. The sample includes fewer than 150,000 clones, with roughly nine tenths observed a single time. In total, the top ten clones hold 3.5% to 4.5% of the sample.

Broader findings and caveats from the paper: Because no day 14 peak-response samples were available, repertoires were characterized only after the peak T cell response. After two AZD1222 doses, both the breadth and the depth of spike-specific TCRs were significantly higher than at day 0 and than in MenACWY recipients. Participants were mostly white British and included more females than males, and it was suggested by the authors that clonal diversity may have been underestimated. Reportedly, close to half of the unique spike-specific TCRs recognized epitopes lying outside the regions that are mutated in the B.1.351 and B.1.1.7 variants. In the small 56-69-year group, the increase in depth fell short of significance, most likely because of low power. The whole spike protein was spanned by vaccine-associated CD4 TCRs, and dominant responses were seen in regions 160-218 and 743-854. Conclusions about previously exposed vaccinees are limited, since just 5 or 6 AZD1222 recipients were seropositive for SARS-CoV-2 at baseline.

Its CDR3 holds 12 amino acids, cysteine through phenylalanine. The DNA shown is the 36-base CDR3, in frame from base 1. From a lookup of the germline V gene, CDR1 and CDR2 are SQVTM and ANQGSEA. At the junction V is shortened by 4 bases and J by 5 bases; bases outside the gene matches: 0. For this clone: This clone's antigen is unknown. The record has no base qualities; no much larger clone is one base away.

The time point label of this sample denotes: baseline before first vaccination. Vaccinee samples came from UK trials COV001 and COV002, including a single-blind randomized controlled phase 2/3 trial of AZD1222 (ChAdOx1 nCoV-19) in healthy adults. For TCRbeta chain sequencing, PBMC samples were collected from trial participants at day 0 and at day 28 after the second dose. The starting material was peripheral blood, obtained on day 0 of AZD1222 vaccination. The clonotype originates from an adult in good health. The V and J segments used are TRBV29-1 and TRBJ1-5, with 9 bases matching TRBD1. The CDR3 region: CSVGQGDQPQHF. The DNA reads TGCAGCGTTGGACAGGGGGATCAGCCCCAGCATTTT.